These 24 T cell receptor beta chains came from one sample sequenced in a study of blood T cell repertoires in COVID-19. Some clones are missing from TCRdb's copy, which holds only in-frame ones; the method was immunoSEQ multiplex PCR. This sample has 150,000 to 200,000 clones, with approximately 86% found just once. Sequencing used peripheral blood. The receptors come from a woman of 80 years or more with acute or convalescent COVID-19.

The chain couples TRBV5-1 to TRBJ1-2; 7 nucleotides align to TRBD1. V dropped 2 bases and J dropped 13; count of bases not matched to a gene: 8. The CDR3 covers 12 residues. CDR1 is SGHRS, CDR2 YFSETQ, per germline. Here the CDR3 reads CASSLQGILATF. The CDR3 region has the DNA TGCGCCAGCAGCTTACAGGGGATCCTGGCCACCTTC.

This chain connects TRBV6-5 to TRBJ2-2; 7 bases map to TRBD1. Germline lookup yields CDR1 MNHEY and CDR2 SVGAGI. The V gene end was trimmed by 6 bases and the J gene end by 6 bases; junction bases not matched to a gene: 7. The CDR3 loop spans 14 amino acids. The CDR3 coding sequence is TGTGCCAGCAGATCTGTAGGACAGGCCGGGGAGCTGTTTTTT. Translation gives CASRSVGQAGELFF.

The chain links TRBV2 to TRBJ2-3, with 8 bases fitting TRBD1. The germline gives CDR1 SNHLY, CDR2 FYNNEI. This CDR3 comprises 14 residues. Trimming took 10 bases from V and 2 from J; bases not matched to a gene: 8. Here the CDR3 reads CATQDRVITDTQYF. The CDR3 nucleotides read TGTGCCACCCAGGACAGGGTCATCACAGATACGCAGTATTTT.

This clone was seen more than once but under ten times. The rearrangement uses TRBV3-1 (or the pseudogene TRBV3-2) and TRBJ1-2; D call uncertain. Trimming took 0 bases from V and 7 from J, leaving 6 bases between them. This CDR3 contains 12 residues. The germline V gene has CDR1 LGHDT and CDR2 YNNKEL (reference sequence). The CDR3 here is CASSQDVRGYTF. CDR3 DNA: TGTGCCAGCAGCCAAGATGTGCGTGGCTACACCTTC.

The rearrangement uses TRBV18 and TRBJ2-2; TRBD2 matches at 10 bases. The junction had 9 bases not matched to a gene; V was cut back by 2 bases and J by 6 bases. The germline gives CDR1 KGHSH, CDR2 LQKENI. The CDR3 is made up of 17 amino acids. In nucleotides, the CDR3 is TGTGCCAGCTCACCAACTAGCGGGGACTACGGGGCCGGGGAGCTGTTTTTT. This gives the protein CASSPTSGDYGAGELFF. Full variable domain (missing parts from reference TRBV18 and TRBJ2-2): NAGVMQNPRHLVRRRGQEARLRCSPMKGHSHVYWYRQLPEEGLKFMVYLQKENIIDESGMPKERFSAEFPKEGPSILRIQQVVRGDSAAYFCASSPTSGDYGAGELFFGEGSRLTVL.

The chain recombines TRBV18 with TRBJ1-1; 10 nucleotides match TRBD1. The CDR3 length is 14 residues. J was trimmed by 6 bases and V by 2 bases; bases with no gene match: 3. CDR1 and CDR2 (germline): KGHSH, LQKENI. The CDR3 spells CASSPDRGQPEAFF. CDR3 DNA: TGTGCCAGCTCACCAGACAGGGGGCAACCTGAAGCTTTCTTT.

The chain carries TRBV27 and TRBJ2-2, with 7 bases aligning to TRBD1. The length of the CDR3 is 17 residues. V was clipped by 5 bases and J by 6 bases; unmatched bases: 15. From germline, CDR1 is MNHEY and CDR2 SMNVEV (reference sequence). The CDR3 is CASSPREGAPRAGELFF. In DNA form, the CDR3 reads TGTGCCAGCAGTCCCCGAGAGGGGGCGCCTCGTGCCGGGGAGCTGTTTTTT.

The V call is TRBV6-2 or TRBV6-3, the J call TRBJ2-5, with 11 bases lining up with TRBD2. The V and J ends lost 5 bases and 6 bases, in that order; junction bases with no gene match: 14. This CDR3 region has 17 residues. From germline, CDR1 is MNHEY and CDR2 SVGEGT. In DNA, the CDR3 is TGTGCCAGCAGTCCCAGGGGTAGCGGGGGGGCCTGGAAGACCCAGTACTTC. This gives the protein CASSPRGSGGAWKTQYF.

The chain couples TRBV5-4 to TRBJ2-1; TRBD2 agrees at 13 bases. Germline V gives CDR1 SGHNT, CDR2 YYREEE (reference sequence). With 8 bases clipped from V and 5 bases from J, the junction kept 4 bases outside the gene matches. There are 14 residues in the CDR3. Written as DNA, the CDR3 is TGTGCCAGTAAAGGGACTAGCGGGAACAATGAGCAGTTCTTC. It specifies CASKGTSGNNEQFF.

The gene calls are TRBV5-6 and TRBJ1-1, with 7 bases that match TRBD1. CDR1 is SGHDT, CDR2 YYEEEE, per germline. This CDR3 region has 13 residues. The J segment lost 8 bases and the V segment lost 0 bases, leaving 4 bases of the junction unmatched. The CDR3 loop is CASSLDRGNEAFF. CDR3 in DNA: TGTGCCAGCAGCTTGGACAGGGGAAACGAAGCTTTCTTT.

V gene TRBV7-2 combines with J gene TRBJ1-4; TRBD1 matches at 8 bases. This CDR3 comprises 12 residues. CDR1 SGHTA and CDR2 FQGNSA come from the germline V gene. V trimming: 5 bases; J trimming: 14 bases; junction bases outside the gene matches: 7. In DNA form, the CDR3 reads TGTGCCAGCAGCCCACTACAGGGGGTTCTGTTTTTT. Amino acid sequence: CASSPLQGVLFF.

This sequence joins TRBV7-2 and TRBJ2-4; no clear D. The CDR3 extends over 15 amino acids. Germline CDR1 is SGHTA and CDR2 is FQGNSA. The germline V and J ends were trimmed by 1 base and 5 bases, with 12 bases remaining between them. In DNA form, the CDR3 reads TGTGCCAGCAGCTTAGTGGCTAGAATCCAAAACATTCAGTACTTC. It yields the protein CASSLVARIQNIQYF.

CDR3 coding DNA: TGTGCCAGTAGTATCGGGATGGGGGAGACCCAGTACTTC. Residues: CASSIGMGETQYF. The genes are TRBV19 and TRBJ2-5; D might be TRBD2 (5 bases). V lost 3 bases to trimming and J lost 5 bases, with 10 bases between them. The CDR3 spans 13 residues. Germline CDR1 is LNHDA and CDR2 is SQIVND (reference sequence).

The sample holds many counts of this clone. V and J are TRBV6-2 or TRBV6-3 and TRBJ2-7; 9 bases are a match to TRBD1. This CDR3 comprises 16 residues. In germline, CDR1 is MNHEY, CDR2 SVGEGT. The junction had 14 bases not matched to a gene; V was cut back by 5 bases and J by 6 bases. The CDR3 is CASSDGGDRGNSEQYF. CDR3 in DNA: TGTGCCAGCAGTGATGGTGGCGACAGGGGGAATAGCGAGCAGTACTTC.

CDR3 residues: CASSIRAGAYEQYF. Here the CDR3 DNA reads TGTGCCAGTAGTATCCGGGCAGGGGCCTACGAGCAGTACTTC. The chain couples TRBV19 to TRBJ2-7, with D tentatively TRBD1 (6 bases). Trimming removed 3 bases from V and 2 bases from J, with 11 bases in between. CDR1 is LNHDA, CDR2 SQIVND, per germline (reference sequence). The CDR3 sequence is 14 residues long. The entire variable domain, with the rest obtained from reference TRBV19 and TRBJ2-7, is as follows: DGGITQSPKYLFRKEGQNVTLSCEQNLNHDAMYWYRQDPGQGLRLIYYSQIVNDFQKGDIAEGYSVSREKKESFPLTVTSAQKNPTAFYLCASSIRAGAYEQYFGPGTRLTVT.

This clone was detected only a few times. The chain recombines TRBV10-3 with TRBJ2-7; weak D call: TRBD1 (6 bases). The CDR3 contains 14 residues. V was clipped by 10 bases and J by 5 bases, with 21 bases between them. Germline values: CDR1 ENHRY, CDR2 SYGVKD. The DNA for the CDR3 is TGTGCCACCCTCCCGGCCCAGGGGACCGACGAGCAGTACTTC. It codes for CATLPAQGTDEQYF.

The CDR3 sequence is CASSQDPGSPLHF. CDR3 coding DNA: TGTGCCAGCAGTCAAGACCCGGGTTCACCCCTCCACTTT. The gene calls are TRBV5-4 and TRBJ1-6; no clear D. The length of the CDR3 is 13 residues. Trimming stripped 5 bases from V and 9 bases from J, with 12 bases between. Per germline, CDR1 SGHNT and CDR2 YYREEE (reference sequence).

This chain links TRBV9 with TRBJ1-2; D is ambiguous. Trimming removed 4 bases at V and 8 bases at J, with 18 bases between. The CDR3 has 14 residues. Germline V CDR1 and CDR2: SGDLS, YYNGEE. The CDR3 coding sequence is TGTGCCAGCAGCCCAGTGCGGAGCGCGGAGGGCTACACCTTC. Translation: CASSPVRSAEGYTF.

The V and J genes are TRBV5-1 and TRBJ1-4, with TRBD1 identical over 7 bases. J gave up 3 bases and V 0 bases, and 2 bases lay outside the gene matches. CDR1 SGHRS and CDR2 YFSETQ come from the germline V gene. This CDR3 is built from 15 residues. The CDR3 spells CASSLEGASNEKLFF. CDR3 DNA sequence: TGCGCCAGCAGCTTGGAGGGGGCATCTAATGAAAAACTGTTTTTT.

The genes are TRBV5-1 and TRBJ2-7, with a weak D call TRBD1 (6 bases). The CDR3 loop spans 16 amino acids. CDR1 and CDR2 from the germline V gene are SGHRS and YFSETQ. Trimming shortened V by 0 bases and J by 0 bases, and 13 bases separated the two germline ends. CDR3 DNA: TGCGCCAGCAGCTTGGCCGAGACAGGAGGCTCCTACGAGCAGTACTTC. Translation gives CASSLAETGGSYEQYF.

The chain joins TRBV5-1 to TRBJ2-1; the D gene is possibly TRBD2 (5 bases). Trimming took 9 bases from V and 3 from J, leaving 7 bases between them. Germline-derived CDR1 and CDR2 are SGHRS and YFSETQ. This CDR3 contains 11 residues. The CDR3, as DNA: TGCGCCACCCGGGACTACAATGAGCAGTTCTTC. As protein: CATRDYNEQFF.

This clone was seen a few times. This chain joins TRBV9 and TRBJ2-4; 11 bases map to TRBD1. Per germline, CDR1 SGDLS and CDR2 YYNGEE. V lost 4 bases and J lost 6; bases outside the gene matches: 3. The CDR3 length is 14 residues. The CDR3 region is CASSTGQGANIQYF. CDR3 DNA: TGTGCCAGCAGCACCGGACAGGGGGCAAACATTCAGTACTTC.

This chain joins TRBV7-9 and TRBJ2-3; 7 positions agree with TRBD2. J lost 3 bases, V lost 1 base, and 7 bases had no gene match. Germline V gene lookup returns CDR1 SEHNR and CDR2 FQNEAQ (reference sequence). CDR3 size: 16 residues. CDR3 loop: CASSLGGRRQTDTQYF. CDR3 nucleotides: TGTGCCAGCAGCTTAGGCGGGAGAAGGCAAACAGATACGCAGTATTTT.

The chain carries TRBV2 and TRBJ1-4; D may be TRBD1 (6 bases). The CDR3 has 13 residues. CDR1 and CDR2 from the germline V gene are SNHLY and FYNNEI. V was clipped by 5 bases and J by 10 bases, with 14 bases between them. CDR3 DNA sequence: TGTGCCAGCAGTCAAAACGGGGGGCGAAAACTGTTTTTT. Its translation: CASSQNGGRKLFF.